Listed below are T cell receptor beta chains from one sample, sequenced in a study of blood T cell repertoires in COVID-19. Assay: immunoSEQ multiplex PCR; the TCRdb copy retains only in-frame clones and omits some. The sample lists about 160,000 clones; approximately 84% were seen once. Sequenced sample: peripheral blood. Receptors originate from a woman in her forties or fifties with COVID-19, enrolled during active disease. The CDR3 runs from the conserved cysteine through the conserved F or W. The D gene is left open where the match is weak. The listing skips clone size in some rows; elsewhere it reads once, few, many or a size class.

D	J	size	V	DNA	CDR3
TRBD1	TRBJ2-3	-	TRBV18	TGTGCCAGCTCACTCGGGACAGGGGGCACAGATACGCAGTATTTT	CASSLGTGGTDTQYF
TRBD1	TRBJ1-1	-	TRBV2	TGTGCCAGCAGTTTACAGGGGACGGACACTGAAGCTTTCTTT	CASSLQGTDTEAFF
-	TRBJ1-2	-	TRBV30	TGTGCCTGGAGGACTGTCGATTATGGCTACACCTTC	CAWRTVDYGYTF
TRBD2	TRBJ2-3	-	TRBV4-3	TGCGCCAGCAGCCATAGCAGCGGGGGGAGAGATACGCAGTATTTT	CASSHSSGGRDTQYF
TRBD1	TRBJ1-5	-	TRBV6-5	TGTGCCAGCAGACGACAGGGGGATCAGCCCCAGCATTTT	CASRRQGDQPQHF
-	TRBJ2-5	-	TRBV4-2	TGTGCCAGCAGCCAAGATCATCGGAGCCAAGAGACCCAGTACTTC	CASSQDHRSQETQYF
-	TRBJ2-5	-	TRBV28	TGTGCCAGCGGGGTGGGACAACAAGAGACCCAGTACTTC	CASGVGQQETQYF
-	TRBJ2-1	-	TRBV10-2	TGCGCCAGCAGTGAGTCGACGTGGGGCCATTCCCCCTACAATGAGCAGTTCTTC	CASSESTWGHSPYNEQFF
-	TRBJ2-3	-	TRBV3-1/TRBV3-2	TGTGCCAGCAGCCCCCTTAGCGGAGATACGCAGTATTTT	CASSPLSGDTQYF
TRBD1	TRBJ2-2	-	TRBV7-3	TGTGCCAGCAGTAAGGGACAGGGTGGCGGGGAGCTGTTTTTT	CASSKGQGGGELFF
-	TRBJ2-4	-	TRBV2	TGTGCCAGCAGTGAAGGATCGGGTAATCAAAACATTCAGTACTTC	CASSEGSGNQNIQYF
TRBD1	TRBJ1-3	-	TRBV23-1	TGCGCCAGCAGTCAATATTGGAGGGGGCCTGGAAACACCATATATTTT	CASSQYWRGPGNTIYF
-	TRBJ2-2	-	TRBV29-1	TGCAGCGTCGGGCAGGGTACCGGGGAGCTGTTTTTT	CSVGQGTGELFF
-	TRBJ2-3	-	TRBV4-2	TGTGCCAGCAGCGCATACACCAGGGAAGCAGATACGCAGTATTTT	CASSAYTREADTQYF
TRBD1	TRBJ1-1	-	TRBV4-1	TGCGCCAGCAGCCGAGAAGTAGGGGACAGACCTTATGAAGCTTTCTTT	CASSREVGDRPYEAFF
TRBD1	TRBJ1-2	once	TRBV4-1	TGCGCCAGCAGCCAAGGGGGACAGGGTTTATATGGCTACACCTTC	CASSQGGQGLYGYTF
-	TRBJ1-3	-	TRBV3-1/TRBV3-2	TGTGCCAGCAGCCAACCGGGCTCTGGAAACACCATATATTTT	CASSQPGSGNTIYF
TRBD1	TRBJ1-2	-	TRBV28	TGTGCCAGCAGCGGAACAGGGGGCCGAACTAACTATGGCTACACCTTC	CASSGTGGRTNYGYTF
-	TRBJ2-5	-	TRBV4-3	TGCGCCAGCAGCCAAGAAGGGACTGGCGGAGAGACCCAGTACTTC	CASSQEGTGGETQYF
TRBD2	TRBJ2-3	-	TRBV9	TGTGCCAGCAGCCAGGCGGGAGGGGGCCTAGCAGATACGCAGTATTTT	CASSQAGGGLADTQYF
TRBD1	TRBJ2-3	-	TRBV5-4	TGTGCCAGCAGCCCCCGGGGACAGGGGAACACAGATACGCAGTATTTT	CASSPRGQGNTDTQYF
TRBD1	TRBJ2-2	-	TRBV7-9	TGTGCCAGCAGACCCGGGACAGGGACCGGGGAGCTGTTTTTT	CASRPGTGTGELFF
-	TRBJ2-6	few	TRBV15	TGTGCCACCAGCACCTACAGCTCTGGGGCCAACGTCCTGACTTTC	CATSTYSSGANVLTF
TRBD1	TRBJ2-5	-	TRBV4-2	TGTGCCAGCAGCCATGGGACAGTCCAAGAGACCCAGTACTTC	CASSHGTVQETQYF
-	TRBJ1-1	-	TRBV2	TGTGCCAGCAAACAGGGACAGAACACTGAAGCTTTCTTT	CASKQGQNTEAFF
-	TRBJ2-1	-	TRBV12-3/TRBV12-4	TGTGCCAGCAGTGGGGGGTCTACCGGCACTTCGTTCTTC	CASSGGSTGTSFF
-	TRBJ1-4	-	TRBV28	TGTGCCAGCAGTTCCGGGGGTTTGGGTGAAAAACTGTTTTTT	CASSSGGLGEKLFF
TRBD2	TRBJ2-7	-	TRBV4-3	TGCGCCAGCAGCCCGCGGACTAGCGGCTACGAGCAGTACTTC	CASSPRTSGYEQYF
-	TRBJ2-1	-	TRBV12-3/TRBV12-4	TGTGCCACCTCGGACATCTCCTACAATGAGCAGTTCTTC	CATSDISYNEQFF
-	TRBJ2-7	-	TRBV14	TGTGCCAGCAGCCCCCTCTTTAGCTCCTACGAGCAGTACTTC	CASSPLFSSYEQYF
-	TRBJ1-6	once	TRBV19	TGTGCCAGTAGTATAGTAGGGGGACGCTGGAATTCACCCCTCCACTTT	CASSIVGGRWNSPLHF
-	TRBJ2-6	-	TRBV19	TGTGCCAGTAGGAGCTCTGGGGCCAACGTCCTGACTTTC	CASRSSGANVLTF
TRBD1	TRBJ1-2	few	TRBV18	TGTGCCAGCTCACCACCGGCGGGACAGGGGTATGGCTACACCTTC	CASSPPAGQGYGYTF
-	TRBJ2-5	-	TRBV6-5	TGTGCCAGCAGCCGCCCGACAGGAGACCAAGAGACCCAGTACTTC	CASSRPTGDQETQYF
TRBD1	TRBJ2-5	-	TRBV6-5	TGTGCCAGCAGGCGACAGGGCCAAGAGACCCAGTACTTC	CASRRQGQETQYF
-	TRBJ1-1	-	TRBV4-1	TGCGCCAGCAGCCAAGATGTGGACACAGAAGCTTTCTTT	CASSQDVDTEAFF
-	TRBJ1-1	-	TRBV3-1/TRBV3-2	TGTGCCAGCAGCCCTGGTTCAGGGGCCGAAGAGGCTTTCTTT	CASSPGSGAEEAFF
TRBD1	TRBJ1-1	-	TRBV7-6	TGTGCCAGCAGGCGACAGGGGAACACTGAAGCTTTCTTT	CASRRQGNTEAFF
-	TRBJ2-7	-	TRBV6-2/TRBV6-3	TGTGCCAGCAGTACAAGCTCCTACGAGCAGTACTTC	CASSTSSYEQYF
-	TRBJ1-1	-	TRBV4-1	TGCGCCAGCAGCCTTCGAGTTGGACAACAGAACACTGAAGCTTTCTTT	CASSLRVGQQNTEAFF
TRBD2	TRBJ2-5	-	TRBV4-1	TGCGCCAGCAGCCAAGGGTCTAGCGGGGGGGAGACCCAGTACTTC	CASSQGSSGGETQYF
TRBD2	TRBJ2-3	once	TRBV6-6	TGTGCCAGCAGTCACCCCCGACTAGCGGGGGGCACAGATACGCAGTATTTT	CASSHPRLAGGTDTQYF